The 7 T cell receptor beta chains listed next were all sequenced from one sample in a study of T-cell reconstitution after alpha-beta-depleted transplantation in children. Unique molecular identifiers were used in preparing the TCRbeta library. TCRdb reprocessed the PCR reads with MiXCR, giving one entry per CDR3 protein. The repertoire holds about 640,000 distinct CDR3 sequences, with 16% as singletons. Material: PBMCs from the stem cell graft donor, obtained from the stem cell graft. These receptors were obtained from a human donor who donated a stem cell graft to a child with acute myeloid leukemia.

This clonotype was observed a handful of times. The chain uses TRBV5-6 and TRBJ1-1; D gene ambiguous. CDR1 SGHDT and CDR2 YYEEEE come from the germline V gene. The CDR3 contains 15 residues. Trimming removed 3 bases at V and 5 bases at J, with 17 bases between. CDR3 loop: CASSSDERESTEAFF. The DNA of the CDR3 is TGTGCCAGCAGCTCCGACGAGAGGGAGTCAACTGAAGCTTTCTTT.

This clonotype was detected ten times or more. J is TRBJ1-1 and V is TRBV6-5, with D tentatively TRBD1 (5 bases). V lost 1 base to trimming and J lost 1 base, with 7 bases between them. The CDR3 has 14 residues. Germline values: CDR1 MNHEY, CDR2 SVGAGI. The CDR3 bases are TGTGCCAGCAGTTACTTACAGGCGAACACTGAAGCTTTCTTT. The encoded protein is CASSYLQANTEAFF.

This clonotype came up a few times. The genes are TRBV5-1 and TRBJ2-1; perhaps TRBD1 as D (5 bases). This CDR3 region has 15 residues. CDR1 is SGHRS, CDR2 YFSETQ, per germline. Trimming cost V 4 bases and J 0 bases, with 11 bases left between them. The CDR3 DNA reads TGCGCCAGCAGCCCACAGGTGAGCTCCTACAATGAGCAGTTCTTC. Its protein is CASSPQVSSYNEQFF.

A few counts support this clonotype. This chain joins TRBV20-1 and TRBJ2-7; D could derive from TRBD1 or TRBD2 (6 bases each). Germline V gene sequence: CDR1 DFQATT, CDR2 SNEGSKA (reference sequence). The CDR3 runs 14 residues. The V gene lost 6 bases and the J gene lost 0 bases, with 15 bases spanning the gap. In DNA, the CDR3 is TGCAGTGCCGTTAGGGGGGCAAGCTCCTACGAGCAGTACTTC. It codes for CSAVRGASSYEQYF.

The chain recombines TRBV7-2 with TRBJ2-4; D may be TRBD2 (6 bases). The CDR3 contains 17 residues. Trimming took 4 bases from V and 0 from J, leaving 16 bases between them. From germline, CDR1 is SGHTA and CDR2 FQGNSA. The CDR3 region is CASSSGLKNLAKNIQYF. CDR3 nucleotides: TGTGCCAGCAGCTCGGGACTTAAGAACTTAGCCAAAAACATTCAGTACTTC.

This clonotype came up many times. DNA for the CDR3: TGTGCCAGCAGTTCCAGCCCCCGGTGGTACTATGGCTACACCTTC. It specifies CASSSSPRWYYGYTF. V is TRBV27 and J is TRBJ1-2; D is unresolved. The germline CDR1 and CDR2 sequences are MNHEY and SMNVEV (reference sequence). The CDR3 runs 15 residues. The germline V and J ends were trimmed by 4 bases and 3 bases, with 15 bases remaining between them.

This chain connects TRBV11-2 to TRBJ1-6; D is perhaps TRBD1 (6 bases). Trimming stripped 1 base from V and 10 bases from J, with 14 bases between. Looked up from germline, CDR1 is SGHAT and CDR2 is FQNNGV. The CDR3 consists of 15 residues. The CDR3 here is CASSLARGGYSPLHF. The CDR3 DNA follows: TGTGCCAGCAGCTTAGCCCGGGGGGGCTACTCACCCCTCCACTTT.